This TCR beta chain was obtained from a study of T cell clones after liver transplantation. The germline gives CDR1 SQVTM, CDR2 ANQGSEA. The V gene lost 7 bases and the J gene lost 0 bases, with 9 bases spanning the gap. The CDR3 is 12 amino acids. Measured with immunoSEQ multiplex PCR; TCRdb has only the in-frame clones, and not every one. The sample yields roughly 120,000 clones, 90% seen once. This sequence originates from a human patient who received a liver transplant. Some T cells may trace back to the graft donor. The J gene is TRBJ2-5, the V gene TRBV29-1; D unclear. This specimen consisted of CD4+ T cells from blood, obtained 12 months after liver transplant. The CDR3, as DNA: TGCAGCGGGGGTGGGGACCAAGAGACCCAGTACTTC. It specifies CSGGGDQETQYF. Full variable domain (missing parts from reference TRBV29-1 and TRBJ2-5): SAVISQKPSRDICQRGTSLTIQCQVDSQVTMMFWYRQQPGQSLTLIATANQGSEATYESGFVIDKFPISRPNLTFSTLTVSNMSPEDSSIYLCSGGGDQETQYFGPGTRLLVL.